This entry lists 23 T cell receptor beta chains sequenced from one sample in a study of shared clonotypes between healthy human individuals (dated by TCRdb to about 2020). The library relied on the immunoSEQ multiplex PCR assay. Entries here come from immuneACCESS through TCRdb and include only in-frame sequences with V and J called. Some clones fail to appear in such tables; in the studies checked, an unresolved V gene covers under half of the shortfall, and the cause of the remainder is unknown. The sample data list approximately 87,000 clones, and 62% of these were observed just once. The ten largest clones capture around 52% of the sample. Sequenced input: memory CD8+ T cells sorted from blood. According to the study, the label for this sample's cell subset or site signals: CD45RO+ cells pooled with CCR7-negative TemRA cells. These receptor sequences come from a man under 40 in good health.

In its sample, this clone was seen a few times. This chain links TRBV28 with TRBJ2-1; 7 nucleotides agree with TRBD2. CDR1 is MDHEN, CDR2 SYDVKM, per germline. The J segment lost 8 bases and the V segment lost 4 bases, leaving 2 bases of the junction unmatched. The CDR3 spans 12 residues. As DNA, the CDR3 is TGTGCCAGCAGTTGGACTAGTTATGAGCAGTTCTTC. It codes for CASSWTSYEQFF.

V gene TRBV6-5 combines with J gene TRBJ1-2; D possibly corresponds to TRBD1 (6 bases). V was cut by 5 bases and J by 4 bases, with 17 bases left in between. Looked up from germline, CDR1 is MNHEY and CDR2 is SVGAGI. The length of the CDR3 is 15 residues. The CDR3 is CASSMRGPTLYGYTF. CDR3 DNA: TGTGCCAGCAGTATGCGGGGGCCGACCCTCTATGGCTACACCTTC.

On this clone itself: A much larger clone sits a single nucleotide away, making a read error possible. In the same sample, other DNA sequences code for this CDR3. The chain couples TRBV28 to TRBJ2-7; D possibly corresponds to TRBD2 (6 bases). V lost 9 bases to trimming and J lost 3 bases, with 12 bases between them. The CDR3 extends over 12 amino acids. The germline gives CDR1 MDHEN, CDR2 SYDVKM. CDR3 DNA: TGTGCCAGTTCCGGGACTGACTACGAGCAGTACTTC. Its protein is CASSGTDYEQYF.

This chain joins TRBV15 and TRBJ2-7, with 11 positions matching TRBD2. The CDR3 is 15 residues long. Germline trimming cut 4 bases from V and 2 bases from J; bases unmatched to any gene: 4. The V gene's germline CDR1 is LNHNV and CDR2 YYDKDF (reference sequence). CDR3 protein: CATSKYSGRAYEQYF. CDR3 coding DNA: TGTGCCACCAGCAAGTATAGCGGGAGGGCCTACGAGCAGTACTTC.

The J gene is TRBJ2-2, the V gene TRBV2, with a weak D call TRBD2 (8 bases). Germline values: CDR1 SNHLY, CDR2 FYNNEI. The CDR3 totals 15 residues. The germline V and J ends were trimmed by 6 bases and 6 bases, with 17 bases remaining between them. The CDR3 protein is CASRGDSGSAGELFF. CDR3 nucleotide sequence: TGTGCCAGCAGGGGGGACAGCGGGAGCGCCGGGGAGCTGTTTTTT.

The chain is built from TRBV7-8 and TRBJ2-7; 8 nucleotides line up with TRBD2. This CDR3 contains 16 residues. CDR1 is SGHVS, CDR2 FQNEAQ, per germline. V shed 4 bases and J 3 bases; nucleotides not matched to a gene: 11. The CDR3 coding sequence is TGTGCCAGCAGCTCCCGGGGGGGGACACTTGGCTACGAGCAGTACTTC. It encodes CASSSRGGTLGYEQYF.

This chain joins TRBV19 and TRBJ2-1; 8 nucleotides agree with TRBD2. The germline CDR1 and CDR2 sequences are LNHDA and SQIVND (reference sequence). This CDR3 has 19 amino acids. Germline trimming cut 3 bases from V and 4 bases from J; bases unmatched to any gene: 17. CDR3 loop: CASSISWDGSGSPYNEQFF. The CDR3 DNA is TGTGCCAGTAGTATTAGCTGGGATGGGAGCGGGAGCCCATACAATGAGCAGTTCTTC.

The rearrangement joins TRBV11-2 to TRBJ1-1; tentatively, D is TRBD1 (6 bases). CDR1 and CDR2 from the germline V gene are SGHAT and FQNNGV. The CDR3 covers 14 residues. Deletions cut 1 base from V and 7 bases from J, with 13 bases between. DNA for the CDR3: TGTGCCAGCAGCTTAGTCAGGGGAAAGGGTGAAGCTTTCTTT. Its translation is CASSLVRGKGEAFF.

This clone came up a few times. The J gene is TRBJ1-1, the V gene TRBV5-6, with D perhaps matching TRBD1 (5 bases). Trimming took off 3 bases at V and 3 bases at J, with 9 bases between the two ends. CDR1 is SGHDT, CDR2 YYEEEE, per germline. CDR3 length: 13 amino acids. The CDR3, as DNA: TGTGCCAGCAGCTCCGAGGGGTACACTGAAGCTTTCTTT. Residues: CASSSEGYTEAFF.

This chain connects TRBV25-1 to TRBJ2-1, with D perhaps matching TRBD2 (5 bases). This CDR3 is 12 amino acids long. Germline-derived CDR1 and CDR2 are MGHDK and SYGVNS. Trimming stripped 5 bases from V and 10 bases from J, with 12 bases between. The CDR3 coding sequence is TGTGCCAGCAGTTCCAGGACTTTCGAGCAGTTCTTC. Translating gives CASSSRTFEQFF.

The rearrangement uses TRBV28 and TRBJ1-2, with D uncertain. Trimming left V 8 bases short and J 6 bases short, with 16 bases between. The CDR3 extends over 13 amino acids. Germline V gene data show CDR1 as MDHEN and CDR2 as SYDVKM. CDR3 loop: CASGLLGAHGYTF. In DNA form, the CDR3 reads TGTGCCAGCGGTCTGTTGGGAGCTCATGGCTACACCTTC.

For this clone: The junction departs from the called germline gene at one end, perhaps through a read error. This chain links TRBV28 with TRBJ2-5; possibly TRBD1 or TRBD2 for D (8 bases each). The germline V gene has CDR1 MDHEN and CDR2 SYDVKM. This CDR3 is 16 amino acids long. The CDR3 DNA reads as TGTGCCAGCAGCTTAGACAGGGGACTAGTCCAAGAGGCCCAGTACTTC. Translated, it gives CASSLDRGLVQEAQYF.

The CDR3 reads CASRSDRAYEQYF. The CDR3 region has the DNA TGTGCCAGCAGGTCGGACAGGGCCTACGAGCAGTACTTC. The J gene is TRBJ2-7, the V gene TRBV6-6, with 8 bases matching TRBD1. This CDR3 has 13 amino acids. In germline, CDR1 is MNHNY, CDR2 SVGAGI (reference sequence). The ends lost 6 bases at V and 2 bases at J; junction bases unmatched: 3.

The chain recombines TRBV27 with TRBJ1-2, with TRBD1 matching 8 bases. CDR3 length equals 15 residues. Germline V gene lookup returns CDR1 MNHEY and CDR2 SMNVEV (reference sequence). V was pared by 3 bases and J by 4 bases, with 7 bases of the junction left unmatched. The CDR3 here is CASSFSDRVSYGYTF. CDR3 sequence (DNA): TGTGCCAGCAGTTTCTCGGACAGGGTGTCCTATGGCTACACCTTC.

The DNA of the CDR3 is TGTGCCAGCAGTTTTGGTCAGGGAAACAATGAGCAGTTCTTC. Its translation: CASSFGQGNNEQFF. The chain couples TRBV27 to TRBJ2-1, with a possible D match to TRBD1 (5 bases). Between the trimmed V and J ends, which lost 3 bases and 5 bases, there was a span of 11 bases. The germline V gene has CDR1 MNHEY and CDR2 SMNVEV (reference sequence). This CDR3 contains 14 residues.

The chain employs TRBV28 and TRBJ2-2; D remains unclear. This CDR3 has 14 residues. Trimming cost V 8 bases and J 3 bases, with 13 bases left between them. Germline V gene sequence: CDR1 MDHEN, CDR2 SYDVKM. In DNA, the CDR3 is TGTGCCAGCGGCCGGGCTTTGGACACCGGGGAGCTGTTTTTT. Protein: CASGRALDTGELFF. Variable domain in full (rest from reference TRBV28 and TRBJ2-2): DVKVTQSSRYLVKRTGEKVFLECVQDMDHENMFWYRQDPGLGLRLIYFSYDVKMKEKGDIPEGYSVSREKKERFSLILESASTNQTSMYLCASGRALDTGELFFGEGSRLTVL.

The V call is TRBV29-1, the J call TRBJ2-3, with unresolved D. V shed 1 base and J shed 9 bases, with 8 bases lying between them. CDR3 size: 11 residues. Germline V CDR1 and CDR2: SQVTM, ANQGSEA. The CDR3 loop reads CSVEVFPTQYF. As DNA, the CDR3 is TGCAGCGTTGAAGTGTTCCCCACGCAGTATTTT.

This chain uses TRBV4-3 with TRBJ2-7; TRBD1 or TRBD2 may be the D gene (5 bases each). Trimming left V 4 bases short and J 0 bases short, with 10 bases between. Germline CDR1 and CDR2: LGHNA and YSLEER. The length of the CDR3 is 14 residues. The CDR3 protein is CASSPGARSYEQYF. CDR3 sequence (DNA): TGCGCCAGCAGCCCCGGGGCCCGCTCCTACGAGCAGTACTTC.

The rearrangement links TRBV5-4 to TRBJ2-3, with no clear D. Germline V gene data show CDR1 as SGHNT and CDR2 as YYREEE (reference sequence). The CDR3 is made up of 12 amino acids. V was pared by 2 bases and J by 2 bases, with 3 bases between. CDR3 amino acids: CASSFPTDTQYF. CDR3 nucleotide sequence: TGTGCCAGCAGCTTCCCCACAGATACGCAGTATTTT.

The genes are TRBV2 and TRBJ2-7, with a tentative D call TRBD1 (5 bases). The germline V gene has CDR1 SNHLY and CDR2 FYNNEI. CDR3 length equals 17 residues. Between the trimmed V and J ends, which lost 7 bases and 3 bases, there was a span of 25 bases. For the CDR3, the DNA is TGTGCCAGCACCAGCCCGGAATACAGGTGGCCCTTCTACGAGCAGTACTTC. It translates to CASTSPEYRWPFYEQYF.

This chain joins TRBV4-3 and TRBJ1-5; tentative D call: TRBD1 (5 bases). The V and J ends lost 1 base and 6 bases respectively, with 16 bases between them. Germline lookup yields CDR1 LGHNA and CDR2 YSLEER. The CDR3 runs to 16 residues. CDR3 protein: CASSQALAGFGQPQHF. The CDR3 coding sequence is TGCGCCAGCAGCCAAGCATTGGCAGGGTTCGGTCAGCCCCAGCATTTT.

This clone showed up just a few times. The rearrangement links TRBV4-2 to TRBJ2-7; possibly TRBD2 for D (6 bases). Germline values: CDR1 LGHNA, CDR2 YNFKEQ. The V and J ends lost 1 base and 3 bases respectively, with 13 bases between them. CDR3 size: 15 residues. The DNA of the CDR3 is TGTGCCAGCAGCCAAGGTACGGGAGAAGGCTACGAGCAGTACTTC. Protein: CASSQGTGEGYEQYF.

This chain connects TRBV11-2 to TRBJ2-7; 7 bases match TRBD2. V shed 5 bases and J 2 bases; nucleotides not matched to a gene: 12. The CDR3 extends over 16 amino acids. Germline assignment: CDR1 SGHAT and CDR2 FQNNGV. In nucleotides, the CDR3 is TGTGCCAGCAGCCTGGGGGGGAGACAGTTCCCCTACGAGCAGTACTTC. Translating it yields CASSLGGRQFPYEQYF.